This entry lists 2 T cell receptor beta chains sequenced from one sample in a study of blood T cell repertoires in COVID-19. TCRdb keeps only in-frame clones here, not all; method: immunoSEQ multiplex PCR. Here the sample spans a few hundred thousand clones, around 78% being singletons. Material for sequencing was peripheral blood. These receptors originate from a man between 60 and 75 years old who had recovered from COVID-19.

The chain is built from TRBV2 and TRBJ1-1; possibly TRBD1 for D (5 bases). The germline gives CDR1 SNHLY, CDR2 FYNNEI. This CDR3 has 12 residues. The V end was cut by 4 bases, the J end by 4 bases, with 7 bases between. The chain's CDR3 is CASSGTLTEAFF. CDR3 DNA: TGTGCCAGCAGTGGGACACTCACTGAAGCTTTCTTT.

V is TRBV4-2 and J is TRBJ2-6, with D tentatively TRBD2 (6 bases). Trimming removed 2 bases at V and 3 bases at J, with 14 bases between. The V gene's germline CDR1 is LGHNA and CDR2 YNFKEQ. This CDR3 is 17 amino acids long. CDR3 DNA sequence: TGTGCCAGCAGCCAACCGTTCGGGGGAGGTGGGGCCAACGTCCTGACTTTC. The encoded protein is CASSQPFGGGGANVLTF.